This section outlines one T cell receptor beta chain sequence together with its context. These data originate in a study of identifying expanded T cells in peripheral blood. Sequenced by immunoSEQ multiplex PCR; TCRdb stores in-frame clones only, minus some. The profile covers fewer than 110,000 clones, with 87% appearing a single time and about a sixth taken by the ten largest. The CDR3 totals 15 residues. The V gene's germline CDR1 is PRHDT and CDR2 FYEKMQ (reference sequence). Losses at the gene ends were 3 bases for V and 6 bases for J; bases not matched to a gene: 8. This chain connects TRBV13 to TRBJ2-1; 7 bases match TRBD2. The source is a person aged 18 to 75 in good health. Sequenced: blood. DNA of the CDR3: TGTGCCAGCAGCTTGGCGACTAGCCCCCCCAATGAGCAGTTCTTC. The encoded protein is CASSLATSPPNEQFF. The entire variable domain, with the rest obtained from reference TRBV13 and TRBJ2-1, is as follows: AAGVIQSPRHLIKEKRETATLKCYPIPRHDTVYWYQQGPGQDPQFLISFYEKMQSDKGSIPDRFSAQQFSDYHSELNMSSLELGDSALYFCASSLATSPPNEQFFGPGTRLTVL.